This T cell receptor (beta chain) comes out of a study of beta chain features in type 1 diabetes. Study-wide context: Healthy donors resembled patients in age, gender and cell yields. Cells sorted and examined across all samples totaled nearly 110,000,000.

Sequencing targeted expressed TCRB transcripts, as all isolated RNA had been reverse transcribed. Sequenced by immunoSEQ multiplex PCR; TCRdb stores in-frame clones only, minus some. The sample lists approximately 300,000 clones; approximately 9.9% were seen once. This clone turned up a few times. This receptor was taken from a woman aged 30 to 39 in good health. Sequencing was carried out using naive CD4+ T cells from blood.

This CDR3 is CAWSQLDRGVGYTF. The CDR3 nucleotides read TGTGCCTGGAGTCAGCTCGACAGGGGAGTGGGCTACACCTTC. This chain links TRBV30 with TRBJ1-2, with 8 bases matching TRBD1. The length of the CDR3 is 14 residues. V lost 2 bases to trimming and J lost 8 bases; unmatched junction nucleotides: 10. Germline V CDR1 and CDR2: GTSNPN, SVGIG (reference sequence).